This TCR beta chain was sequenced in a study of beta chain features in type 1 diabetes. Study-wide findings and caveats: Across all four CD4+ subsets, people with type 1 diabetes showed modestly shorter TCRB CDR3s. Compared to healthy donors, patients appeared to have naive, central memory and Treg TCRB repertoires that were more alike.

With respect to this clone: The antigen is undetermined.

All of the isolated RNA was reverse transcribed, so expressed TCRB transcripts were sequenced. Measured with immunoSEQ multiplex PCR; TCRdb has only the in-frame clones, and not every one. The table has around 350,000 clones, around 12% seen once. This sequence was found in a man in his late teens or twenties in good health. Sequenced: naive CD4+ T cells from blood.

In DNA form, the CDR3 reads TGCGCCAGCAGCCTCCTCGGGACACCTAATGAAAAACTGTTTTTT. Translated: CASSLLGTPNEKLFF. The V call is TRBV4-1, the J call TRBJ1-4; a weak D match, TRBD1 (6 bases). Trimming left V 4 bases short and J 3 bases short, with 12 bases between. Germline CDR1 is MGHRA and CDR2 is YSYEKL. CDR3 length: 15 residues.